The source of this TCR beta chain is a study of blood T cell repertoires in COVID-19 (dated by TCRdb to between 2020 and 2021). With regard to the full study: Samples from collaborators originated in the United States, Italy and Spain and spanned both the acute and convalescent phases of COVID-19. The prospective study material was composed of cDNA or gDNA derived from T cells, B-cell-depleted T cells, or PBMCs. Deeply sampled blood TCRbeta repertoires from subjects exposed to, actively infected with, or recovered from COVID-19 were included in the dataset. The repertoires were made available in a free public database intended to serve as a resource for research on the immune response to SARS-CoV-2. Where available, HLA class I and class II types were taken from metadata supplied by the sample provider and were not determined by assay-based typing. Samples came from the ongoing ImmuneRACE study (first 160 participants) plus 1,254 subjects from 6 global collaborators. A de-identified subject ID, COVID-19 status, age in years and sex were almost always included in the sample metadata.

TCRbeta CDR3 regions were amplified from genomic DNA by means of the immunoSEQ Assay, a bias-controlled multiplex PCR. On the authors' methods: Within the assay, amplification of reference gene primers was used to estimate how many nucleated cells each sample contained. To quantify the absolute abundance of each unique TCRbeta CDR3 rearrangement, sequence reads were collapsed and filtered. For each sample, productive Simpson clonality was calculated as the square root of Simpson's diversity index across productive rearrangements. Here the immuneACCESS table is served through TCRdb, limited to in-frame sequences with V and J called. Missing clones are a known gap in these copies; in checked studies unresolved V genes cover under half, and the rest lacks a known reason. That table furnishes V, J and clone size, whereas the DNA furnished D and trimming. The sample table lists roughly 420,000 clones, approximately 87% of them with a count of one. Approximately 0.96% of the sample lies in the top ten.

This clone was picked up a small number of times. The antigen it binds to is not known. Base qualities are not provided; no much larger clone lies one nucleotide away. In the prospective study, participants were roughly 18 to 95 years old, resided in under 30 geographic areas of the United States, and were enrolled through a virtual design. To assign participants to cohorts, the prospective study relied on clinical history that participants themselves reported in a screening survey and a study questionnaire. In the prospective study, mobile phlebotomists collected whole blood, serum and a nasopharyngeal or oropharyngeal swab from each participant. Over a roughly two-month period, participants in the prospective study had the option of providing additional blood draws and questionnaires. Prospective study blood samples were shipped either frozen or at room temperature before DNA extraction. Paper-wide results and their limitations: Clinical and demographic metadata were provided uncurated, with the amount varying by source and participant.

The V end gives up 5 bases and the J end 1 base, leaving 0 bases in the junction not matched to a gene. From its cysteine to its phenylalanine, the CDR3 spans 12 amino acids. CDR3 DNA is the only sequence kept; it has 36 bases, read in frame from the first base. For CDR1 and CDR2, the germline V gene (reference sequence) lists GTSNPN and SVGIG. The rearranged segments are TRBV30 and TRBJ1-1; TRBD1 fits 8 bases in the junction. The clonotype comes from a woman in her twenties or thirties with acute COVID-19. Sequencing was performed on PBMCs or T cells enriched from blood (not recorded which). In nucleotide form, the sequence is TGTGCCTGGGGACAGGGGAACACTGAAGCTTTCTTT. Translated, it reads CAWGQGNTEAFF.